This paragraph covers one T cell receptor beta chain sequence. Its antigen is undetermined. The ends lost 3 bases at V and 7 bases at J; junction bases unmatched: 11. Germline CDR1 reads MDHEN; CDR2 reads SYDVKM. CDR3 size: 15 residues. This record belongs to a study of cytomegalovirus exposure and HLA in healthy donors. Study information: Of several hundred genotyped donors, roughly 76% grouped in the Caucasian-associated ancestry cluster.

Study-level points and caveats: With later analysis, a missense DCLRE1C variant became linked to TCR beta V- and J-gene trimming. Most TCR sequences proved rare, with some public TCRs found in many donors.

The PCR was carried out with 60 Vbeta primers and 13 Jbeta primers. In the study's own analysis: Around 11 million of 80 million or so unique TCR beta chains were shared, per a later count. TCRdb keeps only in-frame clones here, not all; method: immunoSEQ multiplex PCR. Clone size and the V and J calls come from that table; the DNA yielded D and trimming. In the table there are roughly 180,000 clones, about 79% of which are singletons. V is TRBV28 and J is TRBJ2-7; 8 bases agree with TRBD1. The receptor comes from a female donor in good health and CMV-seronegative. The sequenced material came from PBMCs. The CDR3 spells CASSLFPQGAGEQYF. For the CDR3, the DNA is TGTGCCAGCAGTTTGTTCCCCCAGGGGGCGGGGGAGCAGTACTTC.